The rows below give T cell receptor beta chains drawn from one sample of a study of blood T cell dynamics during melanoma immunotherapy. Repertoires were generated with immunoSEQ multiplex PCR, while TCRdb's copy carries only in-frame clones and drops some. The sample holds 15,000 to 20,000 clones, 94% seen once. Sample: effector memory CD8+ T cells from blood, taken from a patient treated with checkpoint blockade. The origin of the receptors is a human donor with melanoma. The CDR3 runs from the conserved cysteine through the conserved F or W. Fields, in order: J gene, D gene, CDR3 length, V gene, clone size, CDR3 protein, CDR3 DNA. D genes are given only for firm matches. Not every row has a clone size; where given, it reads once, few, many or a size class.

TRBJ2-4,TRBD2,16,TRBV27,.,CASSLLLAGGINIQYF,TGTGCCAGCAGTTTGTTGCTAGCGGGAGGGATAAACATTCAGTACTTC
TRBJ2-1,TRBD2,16,TRBV7-9,.,CASSFWTSGTYNEQFF,TGTGCCAGCAGCTTTTGGACTAGCGGGACATACAATGAGCAGTTCTTC
TRBJ1-2,.,13,TRBV7-9,.,CASSLAAVHGYTF,TGTGCCAGCAGCTTAGCTGCCGTTCATGGCTACACCTTC
TRBJ1-5,.,15,TRBV7-8,once,CASSLGQRGNQPQHF,TGTGCCAGCAGCTTAGGCCAAAGGGGAAATCAGCCCCAGCATTTT
TRBJ2-7,TRBD2,14,TRBV9,.,CASGGAGSTLEQYF,TGTGCCAGCGGGGGAGCGGGGAGTACCCTCGAGCAGTACTTC
TRBJ2-7,TRBD2,14,TRBV2,.,CASSVLAGGYEQYF,TGTGCCAGCAGTGTGCTAGCGGGGGGTTACGAGCAGTACTTC
TRBJ2-7,TRBD1,15,TRBV6-5,.,CASSPRPGGKYEQYF,TGTGCCAGCAGTCCCCGGCCAGGGGGCAAATACGAGCAGTACTTC
TRBJ2-7,.,16,TRBV19,.,CASSIDGAGSSYEQYF,TGTGCCAGTAGTATAGATGGCGCCGGGAGCTCCTACGAGCAGTACTTC
TRBJ1-4,TRBD1,15,TRBV9,.,CASSLEGTGREKLFF,TGTGCCAGCAGCTTAGAAGGGACAGGGAGGGAAAAACTGTTTTTT
TRBJ1-1,.,14,TRBV19,few,CASRPQGWDTEAFF,TGTGCCAGTAGGCCACAGGGATGGGACACTGAAGCTTTCTTT
TRBJ2-7,.,18,TRBV15,once,CATSRDPALRGASYEQYF,TGTGCCACCAGCAGAGATCCCGCTCTCCGGGGGGCCAGCTACGAGCAGTACTTC
TRBJ2-7,.,14,TRBV27,.,CASSYGPGYYEQYF,TGTGCCAGCAGTTATGGTCCGGGATACTACGAGCAGTACTTC
TRBJ1-6,.,13,TRBV10-1,.,CASSDVHNSPLHF,TGCGCCAGCAGTGACGTGCATAATTCACCCCTCCACTTT
TRBJ1-1,.,14,TRBV13,.,CASSLGGGASEAFF,TGTGCCAGCAGCTTAGGGGGGGGCGCCTCTGAAGCTTTCTTT
TRBJ2-5,.,21,TRBV4-1,.,CASSQVPSVSVWRGMEETQYF,TGCGCCAGCAGCCAAGTGCCGTCTGTAAGTGTTTGGCGGGGTATGGAAGAGACCCAGTACTTC
TRBJ2-3,.,14,TRBV7-3,.,CASSFRGSTDTQYF,TGTGCCAGCAGCTTCAGGGGTAGCACAGATACGCAGTATTTT
TRBJ2-1,TRBD1,16,TRBV2,once,CASSPAVQGVRNEQFF,TGTGCCAGCAGTCCGGCGGTGCAGGGGGTTAGGAATGAGCAGTTCTTC
TRBJ1-2,TRBD1,15,TRBV27,.,CASSRAGTGAYGYTF,TGTGCCAGCAGCAGAGCCGGGACAGGGGCCTATGGCTACACCTTC
TRBJ1-2,TRBD1,15,TRBV2,.,CASRVGTGDNYGYTF,TGTGCCAGCAGGGTTGGGACAGGAGATAACTATGGCTACACCTTC
TRBJ2-1,.,11,TRBV7-2,.,CAYRLGVEQFF,TGTGCCTATAGGTTGGGGGTCGAGCAGTTCTTC
TRBJ2-7,.,13,TRBV6-5,.,CASSYPPSPEQYF,TGTGCCAGCAGTTACCCCCCGTCACCCGAGCAGTACTTC
TRBJ2-5,TRBD1,15,TRBV7-7,once,CASSSTGGFLETQYF,TGTGCCAGCAGCTCAACAGGGGGCTTTTTGGAGACCCAGTACTTC
TRBJ2-7,.,15,TRBV4-2,.,CASSQPGTASYEQYF,TGTGCCAGCAGTCAACCAGGGACGGCCTCCTACGAGCAGTACTTC
TRBJ2-4,.,16,TRBV28,.,CASSLRQSLAKNIQYF,TGTGCCAGCAGTTTAAGACAGTCCCTAGCCAAAAACATTCAGTACTTC
TRBJ1-4,TRBD1,14,TRBV27,.,CASSLGQGGEKLFF,TGTGCCAGCAGTTTAGGACAGGGGGGTGAAAAACTGTTTTTT
TRBJ1-2,.,11,TRBV2,.,CASSVNYGYTF,TGTGCCAGCTCCGTCAACTATGGCTACACCTTC
TRBJ1-6,.,15,TRBV6-7,once,CASSYGIARESPLHF,TGTGCCAGCAGTTACGGCATAGCTCGTGAGTCACCCCTCCACTTT
TRBJ1-6,.,12,TRBV6-1,.,CASRREKSPLHF,TGTGCCAGCAGGAGGGAGAAGTCACCCCTCCACTTT
TRBJ1-3,.,15,TRBV7-2,.,CASSLQQVSGNTIYF,TGTGCCAGCAGCTTACAACAGGTCTCTGGAAACACCATATATTTT
TRBJ2-1,.,12,TRBV4-1,.,CASSDRYNEQFF,TGCGCCAGCAGCGATCGGTACAATGAGCAGTTCTTC
TRBJ2-1,.,14,TRBV7-8,once,CASSEWAGGNEQFF,TGTGCCAGCAGCGAATGGGCTGGGGGAAATGAGCAGTTCTTC
TRBJ2-1,TRBD2,16,TRBV5-1,.,CASSPFLAGGPNEQFF,TGCGCCAGCAGCCCTTTCCTAGCGGGAGGGCCGAATGAGCAGTTCTTC
TRBJ2-5,.,15,TRBV27,once,CASSLLSGIQETQYF,TGTGCCAGCAGTTTATTATCAGGTATCCAAGAGACCCAGTACTTC